The present entry profiles one TCR beta chain with its context. PCR employed 60 Vbeta and 13 Jbeta primers. Generated by immunoSEQ multiplex PCR, the TCRdb table keeps only in-frame clones and is missing some. The table includes some 130,000 clones, just under 80% detected once. This sample was included in a study of cytomegalovirus exposure and HLA in healthy donors. The receptor comes from a woman aged 40-49 years in good health and CMV-seronegative. The sequencing input was PBMCs.

CDR3: CASSMTYEQFF. CDR3 in DNA: TGCGCCAGCAGCATGACTTATGAGCAGTTCTTC. The rearrangement joins TRBV5-1 to TRBJ2-1; D is uncertain. The germline gives CDR1 SGHRS, CDR2 YFSETQ. Trimming took off 4 bases at V and 8 bases at J, with 7 bases between the two ends. This CDR3 has 11 amino acids.